This T cell receptor (beta chain) comes out of a study of regulatory T cells in long-lasting Graves disease. Combining iRepertoire HTBI primers with Arm-PCR of CDR3 regions, the authors built TCR beta libraries. In TCRdb, the multiplex PCR reads were re-called with MiXCR into one record per CDR3 protein. There are roughly 560,000 distinct CDR3 sequences in the sample; approximately 16% occur only once, and 20% to 30% lies in the top ten. This sample's time point: newly diagnosed GD, antithyroid drugs for less than 3 months. PBMC RNA was the source of the TCR library. These data also formed part of another study, on T cells in Graves' hyperthyroidism and ophthalmopathy.

This clonotype originated in a woman aged 35-65 years with Graves disease. The specimen was peripheral blood mononuclear cells (PBMCs), collected at new diagnosis, from a patient treated with antithyroid drugs.

The CDR3 loop is CSASRGPGNTEAFF. The CDR3 nucleotides are TGCAGTGCTAGTCGGGGCCCGGGGAACACTGAAGCTTTCTTT. The V gene is TRBV20-1, the J gene TRBJ1-1, with D possibly matching TRBD1 (5 bases). This CDR3 is built from 14 residues. V was shortened by 3 bases and J by 1 base, with 12 bases between the two germline ends. Germline lookup yields CDR1 DFQATT and CDR2 SNEGSKA (reference sequence).